One and the same sample provided the 27 T cell receptor beta chains below, sequenced in a study of T-cell memory formation after mild COVID-19. TCRdb ran MiXCR on the 5' RACE reads and lists one entry per CDR3 protein. Of around 390,000 distinct CDR3 sequences in the sample, approximately 15% are singletons; the top ten hold under 25%. Material for sequencing was PBMCs or a T cell subset sorted from them (not recorded which). The source of these receptors is a man aged 18 to 29 who had mild COVID-19 (a few samples of this study predate the infection). Cell type and time point are not known.

The chain is built from TRBV7-3 and TRBJ2-7; D is undetermined. In germline, CDR1 is SGHTA, CDR2 FQGTGA. The V gene lost 1 base and the J gene lost 6 bases, with 13 bases spanning the gap. The CDR3 is 14 residues long. The CDR3 reads CASSLIPGSSEQYF. DNA of the CDR3: TGTGCCAGCAGCTTAATTCCGGGCAGCTCCGAGCAGTACTTC.

This clonotype was recorded only once. This sequence joins TRBV28 and TRBJ2-7, with D uncertain. Per germline, CDR1 MDHEN and CDR2 SYDVKM. The CDR3 loop spans 13 amino acids. Trimming shortened V by 5 bases and J by 1 base, and 9 bases separated the two germline ends. The DNA of the CDR3 is TGTGCCAGCAGTAAAACAATTTCCTACGAGCAGTACGTC. Translating gives CASSKTISYEQYV.

In this sample, this clonotype turned up a few times. The rearrangement uses TRBV4-3 and TRBJ1-2; D not certain. Deletions cut 1 base from V and 3 bases from J, with 21 bases between. Per the germline V gene, CDR1 is LGHNA and CDR2 is YSLEER. This CDR3 region has 18 residues. Here the CDR3 reads CASSQGRGQALNYYGYTF. Here the CDR3 DNA reads TGCGCCAGCAGCCAAGGACGAGGGCAGGCGCTCAATTACTATGGCTACACCTTC.

This clonotype was observed a few times. J is TRBJ2-5 and V is TRBV11-2; D remains unclear. Trimming took 1 base from V and 12 from J, leaving 9 bases between them. This CDR3 is built from 11 residues. The V gene's germline CDR1 is SGHAT and CDR2 FQNNGV. CDR3: CASSLGLSKYF. In DNA, the CDR3 is TGTGCCAGCAGCTTAGGGCTTTCCAAGTACTTC.

J is TRBJ2-1 and V is TRBV6-5, with D tentatively TRBD1 or TRBD2 (6 bases each). The CDR3 length is 16 residues. The V end was cut by 2 bases, the J end by 0 bases, with 11 bases between. Germline CDR1 and CDR2: MNHEY and SVGAGI. The chain's CDR3 is CASSYEGGLSYNEQFF. CDR3 nucleotide sequence: TGTGCCAGCAGTTACGAAGGGGGACTCTCCTACAATGAGCAGTTCTTC.

The chain uses TRBV6-5 and TRBJ2-4; 8 bases line up with TRBD1. Germline V gene data show CDR1 as MNHEY and CDR2 as SVGAGI. This CDR3 spans 13 amino acids. V lost 6 bases, J lost 7 bases, and 5 bases stayed unmatched. The CDR3 nucleotides are TGTGCCAGCAGCCCAGGGGGCTGGAACATTCAGTACTTC. Translating it yields CASSPGGWNIQYF.

This clonotype was found a few times. This chain connects TRBV20-1 to TRBJ2-5; D assignment may be TRBD1 or TRBD2 (5 bases each). Per germline, CDR1 DFQATT and CDR2 SNEGSKA (reference sequence). Deletions cut 3 bases from V and 4 bases from J, with 15 bases between. The CDR3 is 14 amino acids. CDR3 sequence: CSASSWGIIETQYF. In DNA form, the CDR3 reads TGCAGTGCTAGTAGTTGGGGGATCATAGAGACCCAGTACTTC.

There are a few counts of this clonotype. The chain combines TRBV6-5 with TRBJ1-5; tentatively, D is TRBD1 (5 bases). This CDR3 has 18 residues. The V end was cut by 0 bases, the J end by 7 bases, with 22 bases between. The germline gives CDR1 MNHEY, CDR2 SVGAGI. CDR3 protein: CASSYSRGVGDTQQPQHF. CDR3 nucleotides: TGTGCCAGCAGTTACTCGAGGGGTGTCGGTGACACACAGCAGCCCCAGCATTTT.

This rearrangement joins TRBV15 to TRBJ1-4, with D possibly TRBD1 on 5 matching bases. The germline CDR1 and CDR2 sequences are LNHNV and YYDKDF (reference sequence). The CDR3 sequence is 16 residues long. Trimming removed 3 bases from V and 5 bases from J, with 16 bases in between. For the CDR3, the DNA is TGTGCCACCAGCAGTCCTACCGTCCAGGGCAATGAAAAACTGTTTTTT. Its protein is CATSSPTVQGNEKLFF. The complete variable domain, with remaining parts taken from reference TRBV15 and TRBJ1-4, reads DAMVIQNPRYQVTQFGKPVTLSCSQTLNHNVMYWYQQKSSQAPKLLFHYYDKDFNNEADTPDNFQSRRPNTSFCFLDIRSPGLGDTAMYLCATSSPTVQGNEKLFFGSGTQLSVL.

DNA for the CDR3: TGTGCCAGCAGTTTATGGGGTGCAGGGGGCGCAGATACGCAGTATTTT. This translates into CASSLWGAGGADTQYF. The chain recombines TRBV12-3 or TRBV12-4 with TRBJ2-3, with 8 nucleotides matching TRBD1. V shed 2 bases, J shed 4 bases, and the junction held 8 bases outside the gene matches. The CDR3 extends over 16 amino acids.

V and J are TRBV5-1 and TRBJ2-7; possible D gene TRBD1, 5 bases. The V end was cut by 3 bases, the J end by 2 bases, with 12 bases between. This CDR3 contains 14 residues. CDR1 and CDR2 (germline): SGHRS, YFSETQ. CDR3 amino acids: CASSSGWGAYEQYV. The CDR3 DNA follows: TGCGCCAGCAGCTCAGGGTGGGGTGCCTACGAGCAGTACGTC.

This clonotype appeared many times. V gene TRBV24-1 combines with J gene TRBJ2-3; 9 bases match TRBD1. V lost 9 bases and J lost 1; bases outside the gene matches: 4. Germline V gene lookup returns CDR1 KGHDR and CDR2 SFDVKD. The CDR3 extends over 14 amino acids. The CDR3 region is CATAGQGRTDTQYF. DNA of the CDR3: TGTGCCACCGCCGGACAGGGGCGCACAGATACGCAGTATTTT.

This clonotype was seen ten or more times. CDR3 region: CSAREFRYSYNEQFF. The CDR3 region has the DNA TGCAGTGCTAGAGAGTTCCGGTACTCCTACAATGAGCAGTTCTTC. The chain combines TRBV20-1 with TRBJ2-1; no reliable D call. This CDR3 is built from 15 residues. The V end was cut by 0 bases, the J end by 0 bases, with 9 bases between. Germline V CDR1 and CDR2: DFQATT, SNEGSKA (reference sequence).

This clonotype was seen at least ten times. The chain links TRBV7-9 to TRBJ1-1; D gene unclear. Trimming removed 6 bases from V and 0 bases from J, with 11 bases in between. Germline assignment: CDR1 SEHNR and CDR2 FQNEAQ (reference sequence). CDR3 size: 14 residues. CDR3 protein: CASSRHDLNTEAFF. The CDR3 nucleotides read TGTGCCAGCAGTCGTCATGATCTGAACACTGAAGCTTTCTTT.

This clonotype has at least ten counts. The chain is built from TRBV24-1 and TRBJ2-1; D is possibly TRBD2 (6 bases). Germline CDR1 KGHDR, CDR2 SFDVKD. CDR3 size: 16 residues. V was cut by 0 bases and J by 0 bases, with 8 bases left in between. The CDR3, as DNA: TGTGCCACCAGTGATTTGGGGGGGAACTCCTACAATGAGCAGTTCTTC. Translating it yields CATSDLGGNSYNEQFF.

As for this clonotype: Compared with germline, one end of the junction differs, possibly owing to a read error. The chain couples TRBV5-1 to TRBJ2-3; the D is unclear. The CDR3 sequence is 13 residues long. Germline assignment: CDR1 SGHRS and CDR2 YFSETQ. CDR3 bases: TGCGCCAGCCGCTTCGAAGGTACAGATACGCAGTATTTT. The encoded protein is CASRFEGTDTQYF.

V is TRBV20-1 and J is TRBJ2-7; D unresolved. CDR1 and CDR2 from the germline V gene are DFQATT and SNEGSKA (reference sequence). This CDR3 is 13 amino acids long. Trimming removed 5 bases from V and 2 bases from J, with 13 bases in between. DNA for the CDR3: TGCAGTGCTCAGCCCCACTGGGCCTACGAGCAGTACTTC. Translating it yields CSAQPHWAYEQYF.

There are a few counts of this clonotype. The V and J genes are TRBV10-3 and TRBJ2-2; D unclear. Trimming shortened V by 7 bases and J by 4 bases, and 19 bases separated the two germline ends. This CDR3 comprises 16 residues. In germline, CDR1 is ENHRY, CDR2 SYGVKD. CDR3 in amino acids: CAIKAQGVARTGELFF. The CDR3, as DNA: TGTGCCATCAAGGCCCAAGGAGTGGCACGCACCGGGGAGCTGTTTTTT.

This clonotype was seen ten or more times. The chain carries TRBV29-1 and TRBJ2-5, with D maybe TRBD2 (6 bases). V shed 4 bases and J shed 5 bases, with 14 bases lying between them. CDR1 is SQVTM, CDR2 ANQGSEA, per germline. The CDR3 has 13 residues. CDR3 sequence: CSVAWGEWETQYF. In DNA form, the CDR3 reads TGCAGCGTTGCTTGGGGGGAATGGGAGACCCAGTACTTC.

V and J are TRBV20-1 and TRBJ1-5, with a possible D match to TRBD1 (5 bases). The germline V gene encodes CDR1 DFQATT and CDR2 SNEGSKA (reference sequence). The CDR3 length is 15 residues. Deletions cut 0 bases from V and 1 base from J, with 10 bases between. The CDR3 sequence is CSARERGPSNQPQHF. The DNA for the CDR3 is TGCAGTGCTAGAGAGAGGGGACCCAGCAATCAGCCCCAGCATTTT.

The table lists this clonotype with a few counts. The chain uses TRBV25-1 and TRBJ1-2; D gene uncertain. CDR3 length equals 17 residues. Germline CDR1 MGHDK, CDR2 SYGVNS. V dropped 4 bases and J dropped 4 bases, with 22 bases sitting between them. CDR3 sequence (DNA): TGTGCCAGCAGTGTCCCGGGCCTCTCATCGGACCTCTATGGCTACACCTTC. Its translation: CASSVPGLSSDLYGYTF.

The chain has TRBV4-1 and TRBJ1-5; no firm D call. The CDR3 extends over 15 amino acids. Trimming took off 2 bases at V and 0 bases at J, with 8 bases between the two ends. CDR1 is MGHRA and CDR2 is YSYEKL in the germline V gene. The CDR3 is CASSQRQVSNQPQHF. The CDR3 DNA sequence: TGCGCCAGCAGCCAAAGGCAGGTTAGCAATCAGCCCCAGCATTTT.

For the CDR3, the DNA is TGTGCCACCAGCAGAGATTCCCAGGGGGGATCCGAGCAGTACTTC. Its protein product is CATSRDSQGGSEQYF. V and J are TRBV15 and TRBJ2-7; weak D call: TRBD1 (7 bases). The CDR3 is made up of 15 amino acids. Deletions cut 0 bases from V and 6 bases from J, with 15 bases between. Germline V gene data show CDR1 as LNHNV and CDR2 as YYDKDF (reference sequence).

Ten or more counts support this clonotype. This chain's CDR3 is CASSQRDISNQPQHF. CDR3 coding DNA: TGCGCCAGCAGCCAAAGGGACATTAGCAATCAGCCCCAGCATTTT. The V gene is TRBV4-1, the J gene TRBJ1-5, with a possible D match to TRBD1 (6 bases). Germline V CDR1 and CDR2: MGHRA, YSYEKL. Trimming removed 2 bases at V and 0 bases at J, with 8 bases between. The CDR3 runs 15 residues.

In this sample, this clonotype turned up a few times. The rearrangement links TRBV7-8 to TRBJ2-7; 9 bases match TRBD2. V lost 1 base to trimming and J lost 6 bases; unmatched junction nucleotides: 10. This CDR3 has 16 residues. The germline CDR1 and CDR2 sequences are SGHVS and FQNEAQ. CDR3 sequence: CASSLEAGLATREQYF. CDR3 DNA sequence: TGTGCCAGCAGCTTAGAGGCCGGACTAGCGACCCGCGAGCAGTACTTC.

V usage is TRBV7-8 and J usage is TRBJ1-6, with D tentatively TRBD1 (6 bases). In germline, CDR1 is SGHVS, CDR2 FQNEAQ. The length of the CDR3 is 17 residues. Between the trimmed V and J ends, which lost 4 bases and 4 bases, there was a span of 17 bases. CDR3: CASSSYRVGSYNSPLHF. CDR3 bases: TGTGCCAGCAGCTCTTACAGGGTGGGGTCGTATAATTCACCCCTCCACTTT.

The gene calls are TRBV7-2 and TRBJ1-5, with D uncertain. The CDR3 totals 14 residues. The V end lost 2 bases, the J end lost 4 bases, and 9 bases lay between the germline ends. Germline V gene sequence: CDR1 SGHTA, CDR2 FQGNSA. CDR3 DNA sequence: TGTGCCAGCAGCTTACAGGTTGGAAATCAGCCCCAGCATTTT. Amino acids: CASSLQVGNQPQHF. The full variable domain, rest sourced from reference TRBV7-2 and TRBJ1-5, is GAGVSQSPSNKVTEKGKDVELRCDPISGHTALYWYRQSLGQGLEFLIYFQGNSAPDKSGLPSDRFSAERTGGSVSTLTIQRTQQEDSAVYLCASSLQVGNQPQHFGDGTRLSIL.